This entry is about one T cell receptor (beta chain). The antigen is not known. Profiled with immunoSEQ multiplex PCR; TCRdb holds only in-frame clones, not every one. Among some 110,000 clones listed, about nine tenths were seen once. Germline CDR1 and CDR2: SGHVS and FQNEAQ. This CDR3 spans 15 amino acids. Trimming removed 4 bases from V and 8 bases from J, with 18 bases in between. This sample stems from a study of radiotherapy plus CTLA-4 blockade in lung cancer. Study background: Objective responses were observed in 18% of patients, and disease control was achieved by roughly 31%. Points from the study as a whole: Radiotherapy plus ipilimumab was followed by expansion in blood of tumor-derived TCR clones. Among reported predictors of response, early blood T cell clone dynamics with interferon-beta performed best.

Focal radiation with ipilimumab CTLA-4 blockade was given to patients with chemo-refractory metastatic non-small-cell lung cancer. The clonotype comes from a human donor with non-small cell lung cancer that progressed on radiotherapy plus ipilimumab. The J gene is TRBJ2-1, the V gene TRBV7-8; D might be TRBD1 or TRBD2, each matching 5 bases. The sequencing here drew on peripheral blood, taken from a patient treated with radiotherapy plus ipilimumab. The CDR3 nucleotides read TGTGCCAGCAGCTCCGTCGGGACCTCCGGCGATGAGCAGTTCTTC. It codes for CASSSVGTSGDEQFF. The variable domain in full, completed from reference TRBV7-8 and TRBJ2-1, reads GAGVSQSPRYKVAKRGQDVALRCDPISGHVSLFWYQQALGQGPEFLTYFQNEAQLDKSGLPSDRFFAERPEGSVSTLKIQRTQQEDSAVYLCASSSVGTSGDEQFFGPGTRLTVL.